The text below deals with one T cell receptor beta chain. Amplified regions were TCR beta CDR3 sequences from RNA transcripts. An initial round of RT-PCR targeting the TCR CDR3 relied on the HTBI primer set. TCRdb re-called the multiplex PCR reads with MiXCR, one entry per CDR3 protein. The data hold just under 750,000 distinct CDR3 sequences, with approximately 36% observed a single time. These data come from a study of T cells in Graves' hyperthyroidism and ophthalmopathy. Diagnoses used clinical symptoms, serum thyroxine and TRAb, thyroid ultrasound and orbital computed tomography. V gave up 1 base and J gave up 1 base, with 8 bases separating them. The CDR3 is made up of 15 amino acids. Germline CDR1 SGHRS, CDR2 YFSETQ.

The TCR originated in a woman in her forties with Graves' hyperthyroidism. Source material: blood. The rearrangement links TRBV5-1 to TRBJ2-2; D is undetermined. The CDR3 loop is CASSLTAGNTGELFF. The CDR3 bases are TGCGCCAGCAGCTTGACGGCAGGGAACACCGGGGAGCTGTTTTTT.